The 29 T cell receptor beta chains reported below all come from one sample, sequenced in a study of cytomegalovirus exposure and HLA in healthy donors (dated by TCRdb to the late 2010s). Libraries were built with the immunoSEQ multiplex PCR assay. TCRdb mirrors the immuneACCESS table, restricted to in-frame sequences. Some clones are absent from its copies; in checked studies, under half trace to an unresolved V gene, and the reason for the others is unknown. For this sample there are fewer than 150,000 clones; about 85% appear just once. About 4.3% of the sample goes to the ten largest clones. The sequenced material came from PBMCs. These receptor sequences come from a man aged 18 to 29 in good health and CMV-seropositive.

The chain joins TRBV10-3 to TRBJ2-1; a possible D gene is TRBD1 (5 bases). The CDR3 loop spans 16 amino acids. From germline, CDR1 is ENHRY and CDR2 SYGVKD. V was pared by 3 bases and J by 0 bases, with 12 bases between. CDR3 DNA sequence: TGTGCCATCAGTGAAGGGGTCAGGAGCTCCTACAATGAGCAGTTCTTC. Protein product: CAISEGVRSSYNEQFF.

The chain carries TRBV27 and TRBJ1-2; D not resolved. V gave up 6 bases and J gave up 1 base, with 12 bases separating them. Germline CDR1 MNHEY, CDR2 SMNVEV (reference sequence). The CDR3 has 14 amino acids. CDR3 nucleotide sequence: TGTGCCAGCAGGGGAGACCGGCTTAACTATGGCTACACCTTC. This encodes CASRGDRLNYGYTF.

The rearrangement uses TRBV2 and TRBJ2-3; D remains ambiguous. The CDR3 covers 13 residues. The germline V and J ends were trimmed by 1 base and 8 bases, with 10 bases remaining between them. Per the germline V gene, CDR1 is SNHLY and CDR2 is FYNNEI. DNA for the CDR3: TGTGCCAGCAGTGAAGACGCGGCGGTTACGCAGTATTTT. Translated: CASSEDAAVTQYF.

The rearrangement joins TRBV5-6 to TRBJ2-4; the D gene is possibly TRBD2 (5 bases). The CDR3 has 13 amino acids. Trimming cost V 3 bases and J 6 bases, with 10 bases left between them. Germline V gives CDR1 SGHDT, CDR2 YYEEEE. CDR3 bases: TGTGCCAGCAGCTCGCCCGGGGTAAACATTCAGTACTTC. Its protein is CASSSPGVNIQYF. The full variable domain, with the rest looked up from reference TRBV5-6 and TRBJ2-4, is DAGVTQSPTHLIKTRGQQVTLRCSPKSGHDTVSWYQQALGQGPQFIFQYYEEEERQRGNFPDRFSGHQFPNYSSELNVNALLLGDSALYLCASSSPGVNIQYFGAGTRLSVL.

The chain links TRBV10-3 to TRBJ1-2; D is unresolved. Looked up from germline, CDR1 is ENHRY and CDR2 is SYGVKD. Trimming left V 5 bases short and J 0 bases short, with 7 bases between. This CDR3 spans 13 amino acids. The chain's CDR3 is CAISIDSNYGYTF. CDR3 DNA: TGTGCCATCAGTATTGACTCTAACTATGGCTACACCTTC.

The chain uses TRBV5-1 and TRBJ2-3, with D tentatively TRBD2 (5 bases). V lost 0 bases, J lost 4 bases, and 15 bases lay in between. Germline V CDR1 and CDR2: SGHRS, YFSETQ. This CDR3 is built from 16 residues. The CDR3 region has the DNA TGCGCCAGCAGCTTGGAGGGTAGTCTGAGGGCAGATACGCAGTATTTT. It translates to CASSLEGSLRADTQYF.

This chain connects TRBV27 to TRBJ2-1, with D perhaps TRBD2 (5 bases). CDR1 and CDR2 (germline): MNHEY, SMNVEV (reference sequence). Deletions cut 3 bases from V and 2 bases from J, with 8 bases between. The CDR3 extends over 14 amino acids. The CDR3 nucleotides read TGTGCCAGCAGTTTCGGGGTACCCTACAATGAGCAGTTCTTC. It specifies CASSFGVPYNEQFF.

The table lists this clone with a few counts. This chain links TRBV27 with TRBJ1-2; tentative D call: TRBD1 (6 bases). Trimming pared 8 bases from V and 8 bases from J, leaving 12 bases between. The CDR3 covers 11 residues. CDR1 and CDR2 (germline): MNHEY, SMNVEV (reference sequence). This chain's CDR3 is CASGGLGGYTF. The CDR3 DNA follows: TGTGCCAGCGGGGGCCTGGGCGGCTACACCTTC.

The CDR3 here is CASSGGTVGNSPLHF. DNA of the CDR3: TGTGCCAGCAGTGGGGGGACAGTCGGAAATTCACCCCTCCACTTT. This chain connects TRBV6-1 to TRBJ1-6; 7 nucleotides match TRBD1. CDR1 is MNHNS, CDR2 SASEGT, per germline. J gave up 7 bases and V 4 bases, and 7 bases lay outside the gene matches. The CDR3 has 15 amino acids.

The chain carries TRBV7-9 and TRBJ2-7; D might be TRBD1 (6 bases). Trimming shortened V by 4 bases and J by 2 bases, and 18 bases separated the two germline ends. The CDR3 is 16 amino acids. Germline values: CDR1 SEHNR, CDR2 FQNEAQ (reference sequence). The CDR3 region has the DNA TGTGCCAGCAGCTCATACAGGGAATTGTCTACCTACGAGCAGTACTTC. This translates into CASSSYRELSTYEQYF.

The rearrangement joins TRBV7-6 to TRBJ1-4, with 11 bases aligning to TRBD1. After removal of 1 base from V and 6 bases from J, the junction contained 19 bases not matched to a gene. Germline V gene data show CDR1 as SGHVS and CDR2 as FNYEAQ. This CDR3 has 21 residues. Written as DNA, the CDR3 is TGTGCCAGCAGCTTAGTAATTGGCCTGGGACAGGGGGGAAGACAAGATGAAAAACTGTTTTTT. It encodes CASSLVIGLGQGGRQDEKLFF.

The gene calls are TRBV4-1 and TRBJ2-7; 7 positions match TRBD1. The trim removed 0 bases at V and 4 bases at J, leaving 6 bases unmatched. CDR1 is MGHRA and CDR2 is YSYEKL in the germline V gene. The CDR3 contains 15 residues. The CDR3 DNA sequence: TGCGCCAGCAGCCAAGATGACAGGGTGGGATACGAGCAGTACTTC. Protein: CASSQDDRVGYEQYF.

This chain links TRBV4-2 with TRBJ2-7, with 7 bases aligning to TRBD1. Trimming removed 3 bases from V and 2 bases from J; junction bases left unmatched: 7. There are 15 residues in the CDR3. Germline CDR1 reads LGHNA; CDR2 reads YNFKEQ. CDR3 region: CASSQTPGGTYEQYF. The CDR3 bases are TGTGCCAGCAGCCAGACACCAGGGGGAACCTACGAGCAGTACTTC.

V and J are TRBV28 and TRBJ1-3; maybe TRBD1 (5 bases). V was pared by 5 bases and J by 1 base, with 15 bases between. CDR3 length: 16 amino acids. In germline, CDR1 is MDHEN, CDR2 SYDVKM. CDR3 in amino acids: CASSPQPGVSGNTIYF. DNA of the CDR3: TGTGCCAGCAGTCCACAACCGGGGGTATCTGGAAACACCATATATTTT.

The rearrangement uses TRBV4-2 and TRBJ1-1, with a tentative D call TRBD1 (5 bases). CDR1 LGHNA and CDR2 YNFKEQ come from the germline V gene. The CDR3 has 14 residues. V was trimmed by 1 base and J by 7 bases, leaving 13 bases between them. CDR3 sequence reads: CASSQAGGRDEAFF. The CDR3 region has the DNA TGTGCCAGCAGCCAAGCGGGGGGACGAGATGAAGCTTTCTTT.

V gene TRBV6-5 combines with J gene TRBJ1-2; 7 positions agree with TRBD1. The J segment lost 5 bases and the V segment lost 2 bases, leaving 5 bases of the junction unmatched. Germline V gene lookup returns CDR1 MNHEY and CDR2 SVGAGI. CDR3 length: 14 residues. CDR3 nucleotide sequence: TGTGCCAGCAGTTACGCGACAGGGATATATGGCTACACCTTC. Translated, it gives CASSYATGIYGYTF.

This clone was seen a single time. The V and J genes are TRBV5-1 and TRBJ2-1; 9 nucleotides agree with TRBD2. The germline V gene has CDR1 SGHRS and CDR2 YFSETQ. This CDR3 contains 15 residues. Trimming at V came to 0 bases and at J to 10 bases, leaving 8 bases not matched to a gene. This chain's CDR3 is CASSLGSGGPGEQFF. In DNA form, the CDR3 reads TGCGCCAGCAGCTTGGGCAGCGGGGGGCCCGGGGAGCAGTTCTTC.

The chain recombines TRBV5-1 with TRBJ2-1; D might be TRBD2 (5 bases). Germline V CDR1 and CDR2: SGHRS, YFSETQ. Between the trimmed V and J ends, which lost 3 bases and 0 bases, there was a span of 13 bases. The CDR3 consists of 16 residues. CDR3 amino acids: CASSSGLTSSYNEQFF. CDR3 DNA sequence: TGCGCCAGCAGCTCCGGACTCACAAGCTCCTACAATGAGCAGTTCTTC. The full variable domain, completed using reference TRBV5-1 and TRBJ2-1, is KAGVTQTPRYLIKTRGQQVTLSCSPISGHRSVSWYQQTPGQGLQFLFEYFSETQRNKGNFPGRFSGRQFSNSRSEMNVSTLELGDSALYLCASSSGLTSSYNEQFFGPGTRLTVL.

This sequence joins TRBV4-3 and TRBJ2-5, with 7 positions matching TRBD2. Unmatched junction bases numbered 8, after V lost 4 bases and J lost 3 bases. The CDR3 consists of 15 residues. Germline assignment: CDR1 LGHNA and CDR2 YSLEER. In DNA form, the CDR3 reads TGCGCCAGCAGCCGCGGGGGAGGCGGAGAAGAGACCCAGTACTTC. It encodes CASSRGGGGEETQYF.

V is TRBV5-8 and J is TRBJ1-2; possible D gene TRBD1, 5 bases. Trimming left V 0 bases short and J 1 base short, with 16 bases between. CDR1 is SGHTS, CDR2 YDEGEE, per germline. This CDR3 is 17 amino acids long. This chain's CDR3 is CASSLAQDRYFNYGYTF. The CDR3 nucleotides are TGTGCCAGCAGCTTGGCCCAAGACAGATACTTTAACTATGGCTACACCTTC.

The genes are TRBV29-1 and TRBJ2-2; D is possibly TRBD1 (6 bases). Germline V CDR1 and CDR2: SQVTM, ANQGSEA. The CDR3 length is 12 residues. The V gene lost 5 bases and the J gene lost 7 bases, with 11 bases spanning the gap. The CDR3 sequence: CSVYQGIGELFF. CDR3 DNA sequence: TGCAGCGTTTATCAGGGGATCGGGGAGCTGTTTTTT.

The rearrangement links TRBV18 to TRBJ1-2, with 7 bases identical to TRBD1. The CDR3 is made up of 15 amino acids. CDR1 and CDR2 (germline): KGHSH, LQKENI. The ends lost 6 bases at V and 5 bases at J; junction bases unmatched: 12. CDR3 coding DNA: TGTGCCAGCTCGCAGACTCCGACAGGGAGGTATGGCTACACCTTC. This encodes CASSQTPTGRYGYTF.

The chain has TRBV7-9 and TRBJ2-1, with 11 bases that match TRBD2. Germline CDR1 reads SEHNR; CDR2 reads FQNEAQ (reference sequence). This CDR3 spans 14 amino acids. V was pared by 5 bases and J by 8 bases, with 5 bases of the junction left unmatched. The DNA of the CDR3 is TGTGCCAGCAGCCCCCGGACTAGCGGGTATGAGCAGTTCTTC. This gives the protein CASSPRTSGYEQFF.

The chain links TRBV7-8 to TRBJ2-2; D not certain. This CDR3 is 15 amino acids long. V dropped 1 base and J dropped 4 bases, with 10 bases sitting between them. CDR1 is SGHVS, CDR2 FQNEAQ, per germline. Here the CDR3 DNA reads TGTGCCAGCAGCTTAGACCGGAGAAGCACCGGGGAGCTGTTTTTT. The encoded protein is CASSLDRRSTGELFF.

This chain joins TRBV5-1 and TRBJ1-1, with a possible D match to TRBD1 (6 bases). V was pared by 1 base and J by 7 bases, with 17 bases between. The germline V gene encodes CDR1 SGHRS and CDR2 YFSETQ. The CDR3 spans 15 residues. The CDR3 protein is CASSLYGRGMNEAFF. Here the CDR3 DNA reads TGCGCCAGCAGCTTGTATGGCAGGGGAATGAATGAAGCTTTCTTT.

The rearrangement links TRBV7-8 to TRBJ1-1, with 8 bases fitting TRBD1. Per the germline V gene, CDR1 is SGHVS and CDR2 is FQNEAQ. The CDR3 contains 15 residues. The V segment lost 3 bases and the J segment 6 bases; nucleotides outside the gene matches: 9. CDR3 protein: CASSFADRGGPEAFF. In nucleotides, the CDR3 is TGTGCCAGCAGCTTCGCTGACAGGGGAGGGCCTGAAGCTTTCTTT.

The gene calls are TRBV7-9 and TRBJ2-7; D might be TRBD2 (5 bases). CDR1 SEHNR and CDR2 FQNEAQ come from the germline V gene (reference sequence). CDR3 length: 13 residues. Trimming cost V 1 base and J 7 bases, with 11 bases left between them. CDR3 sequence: CASSLDTTGEQYF. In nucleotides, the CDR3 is TGTGCCAGCAGCTTAGATACCACGGGGGAGCAGTACTTC.

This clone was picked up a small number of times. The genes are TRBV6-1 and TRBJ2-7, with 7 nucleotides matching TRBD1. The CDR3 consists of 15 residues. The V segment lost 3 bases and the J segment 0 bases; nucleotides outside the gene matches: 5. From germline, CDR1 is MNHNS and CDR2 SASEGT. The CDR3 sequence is CASSDRTGSSYEQYF. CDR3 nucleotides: TGTGCCAGCAGTGATCGGACAGGATCCTCCTACGAGCAGTACTTC.

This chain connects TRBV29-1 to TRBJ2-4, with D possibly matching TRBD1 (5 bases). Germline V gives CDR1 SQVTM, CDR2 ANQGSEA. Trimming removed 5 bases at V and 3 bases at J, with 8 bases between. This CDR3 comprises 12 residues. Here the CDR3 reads CSVLTDKNIQYF. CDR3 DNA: TGCAGCGTTCTGACAGACAAAAACATTCAGTACTTC.